The rows below give T cell receptor beta chains drawn from one sample of a study of metastatic and nonmetastatic thyroid tumors. TCRdb recomputed clones from the PCR reads via MiXCR. Found here are about 19,000 clones, 25% to 30% of them singletons; the top ten hold roughly 3.5%. The specimen was blood. Receptor source: a male donor with papillary thyroid cancer or a benign thyroid nodule (not recorded which). Some clones in this sample may be carry-over from other donors' samples. The CDR3 runs from the conserved cysteine through the conserved F or W. The D gene is left open where the match is weak. Clone size is given for some rows only: seen once, a few or many times, or a class if the clone is expanded.

size,V,J,D,length,CDR3,DNA
.,TRBV6-2/TRBV6-3,TRBJ1-1,.,11,CASSYPTEAFF,TGTGCCAGCAGTTATCCCACTGAAGCTTTCTTT
few,TRBV20-1,TRBJ2-3,.,16,CSARRVEGARTDTQYF,TGCAGTGCTAGACGGGTGGAGGGAGCTAGGACAGATACGCAGTATTTT
.,TRBV20-1,TRBJ2-1,.,14,CSARPWVQSREQFF,TGCAGTGCTAGGCCGTGGGTCCAGTCAAGGGAGCAGTTCTTC
medium-sized,TRBV7-2,TRBJ2-7,.,11,CASSLAHEQYF,TGTGCCAGCAGCTTAGCCCACGAGCAGTACTTC
many,TRBV3-1,TRBJ1-6,.,16,CASSQLGEIGDSPLHF,TGTGCCAGCAGCCAACTCGGAGAGATCGGAGATTCACCCCTCCACTTT
.,TRBV10-2,TRBJ2-2,TRBD2,16,CASSERRGSDTGELFF,TGCGCCAGCAGTGAAAGGCGCGGGAGTGACACCGGGGAGCTGTTTTTT
.,TRBV7-8,TRBJ2-7,TRBD2,18,CASSSSGITSGGTYEQYF,TGTGCCAGCAGCTCCTCGGGGATAACTAGCGGGGGGACCTACGAGCAGTACTTC
.,TRBV5-1,TRBJ2-7,.,15,CASSLSVALRYEQYF,TGCGCCAGCAGCTTGTCAGTGGCCCTGCGCTACGAGCAGTACTTC
.,TRBV7-2,TRBJ1-2,.,15,CASSPFLGRGDGYTF,TGTGCCAGCAGCCCCTTTTTAGGAAGGGGCGACGGCTACACCTTC
.,TRBV11-3,TRBJ2-7,TRBD1,14,CASSLEAGTEEQYF,TGTGCCAGCAGCTTAGAGGCAGGGACAGAAGAGCAGTACTTC
.,TRBV12-3/TRBV12-4,TRBJ2-2,.,13,CASKVGGAGELFF,TGTGCCAGCAAAGTCGGCGGGGCCGGGGAGCTGTTTTTT
few,TRBV20-1,TRBJ2-1,.,11,CSASSDNEQFF,TGCAGTGCTAGCTCGGACAATGAGCAGTTCTTC
few,TRBV11-2,TRBJ2-2,TRBD2,19,CASSLWGSGRPPGTGELFF,TGTGCCAGCAGCTTATGGGGTAGCGGGAGGCCCCCGGGCACCGGGGAGCTGTTTTTT
medium-sized,TRBV11-2,TRBJ2-7,TRBD2,14,CASSLAGAGYEQYF,TGTGCCAGCAGCTTGGCGGGAGCCGGCTACGAGCAGTACTTC
.,TRBV11-1,TRBJ2-7,.,16,CASSHPVGGDSYEQYF,TGTGCCAGCAGCCATCCCGTGGGGGGAGACTCCTACGAGCAGTACTTC
few,TRBV7-2,TRBJ2-2,.,12,CTSSLGSGELFF,TGTACCAGCAGCTTAGGGTCCGGGGAGCTGTTTTTT
many,TRBV3-1,TRBJ2-2,TRBD2,17,CASSPFLAGGFTRELFF,TGTGCCAGCAGCCCGTTCTTAGCGGGAGGGTTCACCAGGGAGCTGTTTTTT